Each of the 27 T cell receptor beta chains below was sequenced from the same sample in a study of prognosis after radiotherapy for stage I lung cancer (dated by TCRdb to about 2021). Sequenced using an Illumina HiSeq 3000. Two rounds of multiplex PCR were performed to amplify the TCR beta CDR3 region from genomic DNA. The first PCR round used primers specific to each TRBV and TRBJ gene, and the primer sequences were filed in Chinese patent CN105087789A. Through fastp at Q25 and MiXCR, TCRdb rebuilt clones from the public reads, retaining in-frame beta chains. Every CDR3 protein is listed once, alongside the most common genes and DNA of its rows. The sample table contains just over 30,000 distinct CDR3 sequences; only one count was recorded for under 35% of them. The leading ten clones occupy 25% to 35% of the sample. The sample in question was PBMCs, obtained before or after stereotactic body radiation therapy (not recorded which). The origin of the receptors is a donor at least 50 years old with non-small cell lung cancer.

Comments on this clonotype: Since a far larger clone is one base different, this is likely a read error. The chain recombines TRBV6-9 with TRBJ1-5; no clear D gene. This CDR3 is 14 amino acids long. Germline V gene lookup returns CDR1 MNHGY and CDR2 SVAAGI. V lost 4 bases and J lost 2, with 9 bases in between. Written as DNA, the CDR3 is TGTGCCAGCAGTTTCTCAAGGGGCAATCAGCCCCAGCATTTT. Amino acids: CASSFSRGNQPQHF.

Comment on this clonotype: A much larger clone lies a single base off, so this may be a read error. The chain couples TRBV2 to TRBJ1-1; 7 nucleotides line up with TRBD1. The CDR3 contains 15 residues. Trimming took 6 bases from V and 1 from J; bases not matched to a gene: 8. CDR1 and CDR2 from the germline V gene are SNHLY and FYNNEI. The CDR3 DNA follows: TGTGCCAGCAGCCTCGACAGGGTGTGGAACACTGAAGCTTTCTTT. It specifies CASSLDRVWNTEAFF.

This clonotype has a count of ten or more. This CDR3 reads CSARHRGPLSAFF. CDR3 DNA sequence: TGCAGTGCTAGACACAGGGGTCCCTTATCCGCTTTCTTT. The chain recombines TRBV20-1 with TRBJ1-1; 7 nucleotides agree with TRBD1. V lost 2 bases, J lost 11 bases, and 11 bases stayed unmatched. The V gene's germline CDR1 is DFQATT and CDR2 SNEGSKA (reference sequence). This CDR3 is built from 13 residues.

On this clonotype: The CDR3 does not close with the conserved phenylalanine or tryptophan, likely indicating a read error. The chain couples TRBV2 to TRBJ2-1, with 7 bases aligning to TRBD2. Germline V lookup: CDR1 SNHLY, CDR2 FYNNEI. This CDR3 spans 15 amino acids. The V segment lost 5 bases and the J segment 3 bases; nucleotides outside the gene matches: 7. CDR3 sequence (DNA): TGTGCCAGCAGTCTTACTAGCGATTACTACAATGAGCAGTTCTTG. Encoded protein: CASSLTSDYYNEQFL.

This clonotype was seen ten or more times. The V gene is TRBV9, the J gene TRBJ1-4; 8 nucleotides match TRBD1. CDR1 is SGDLS and CDR2 is YYNGEE in the germline V gene. The CDR3 has 14 residues. Unmatched junction bases numbered 6, after V lost 4 bases and J lost 7 bases. The CDR3 sequence is CASSLGTGSEKLFF. The CDR3 coding sequence is TGTGCCAGCAGCCTCGGGACAGGAAGTGAAAAACTGTTTTTT.

With respect to this clonotype: A read error may explain this, as a much larger clone is one base away. The rearrangement uses TRBV19 and TRBJ1-4; 10 bases fit TRBD1. There are 15 residues in the CDR3. V was pared by 7 bases and J by 8 bases, with 10 bases of the junction left unmatched. Germline V gene sequence: CDR1 LNHDA, CDR2 SQIVND (reference sequence). The CDR3 DNA reads TGTGCCAGTATTAAACCGGGACAGGGGTACGAAAAACTGTTTTTT. It specifies CASIKPGQGYEKLFF.

This clonotype was counted ten times or more. Written as DNA, the CDR3 is TGCGCCAGCAGAGTAGGGACAGGGGTTTCAATAAATAATCAGCCCCAGCATTTT. Translation gives CASRVGTGVSINNQPQHF. This chain links TRBV5-1 with TRBJ1-5, with TRBD1 matching over 10 bases. Trimming took 5 bases from V and 4 from J; bases not matched to a gene: 15. CDR1 is SGHRS, CDR2 YFSETQ, per germline. The CDR3 length is 18 residues.

This clonotype was picked up many times. The chain joins TRBV3-1 to TRBJ2-3, with D unresolved. There are 14 residues in the CDR3. Germline V gene lookup returns CDR1 LGHDT and CDR2 YNNKEL (reference sequence). The V end lost 4 bases, the J end lost 0 bases, and 8 bases lay between the germline ends. The CDR3 here is CASSPRSSTDTQYF. For the CDR3, the DNA is TGTGCCAGCAGCCCGAGGAGCAGCACAGATACGCAGTATTTT.

This chain uses TRBV4-1 with TRBJ2-7; D is ambiguous. There are 15 residues in the CDR3. V lost 4 bases and J 0 bases, leaving 13 bases between the germline ends. The germline gives CDR1 MGHRA, CDR2 YSYEKL. CDR3 residues: CASSRGPMFSYEQYF. The CDR3 nucleotides are TGCGCCAGCAGCCGAGGACCGATGTTCTCCTACGAGCAGTACTTC.

Concerning this clonotype itself: This probably arose from a read error, given a far larger clone one base away. This sequence joins TRBV6-9 and TRBJ2-5; maybe TRBD1 (5 bases). The V end was cut by 3 bases, the J end by 5 bases, with 28 bases between. Germline V gene sequence: CDR1 MNHGY, CDR2 SVAAGI. The CDR3 is 19 amino acids. For the CDR3, the DNA is TGTGCCAGCAGTTACTTTCTTAAGGGGTCGCAAATCGGGTCGGAGACCCAGTACTTC. Translated: CASSYFLKGSQIGSETQYF.

In its sample, this clonotype was seen many times. J is TRBJ2-5 and V is TRBV7-9; the D is unclear. CDR3 length equals 12 residues. Germline values: CDR1 SEHNR, CDR2 FQNEAQ (reference sequence). The germline V and J ends were trimmed by 4 bases and 5 bases, with 8 bases remaining between them. The CDR3 here is CASSSQSETQYF. As DNA, the CDR3 is TGTGCCAGCAGCTCCCAATCGGAGACCCAGTACTTC.

This clonotype was counted a single time. This chain uses TRBV5-1 with TRBJ2-2, with D perhaps TRBD2 (5 bases). The germline CDR1 and CDR2 sequences are SGHRS and YFSETQ. The CDR3 is made up of 16 amino acids. The V and J ends lost 1 base and 1 base respectively, with 11 bases between them. For the CDR3, the DNA is TGCGCCAGCAGCTTGTTGGAGGCGGGGAACACCGGGGAGCTGTTTTTT. The encoded protein is CASSLLEAGNTGELFF.

Only a few counts were recorded for this clonotype. A much larger clone is a single base away; this may be a read error. The rearrangement uses TRBV10-3 and TRBJ2-1, with 8 bases that match TRBD2. With V trimmed by 9 bases and J by 3 bases, 4 bases remained unmatched. Looked up from germline, CDR1 is ENHRY and CDR2 is SYGVKD. CDR3 length: 13 residues. The CDR3: CAIAGVVYNEQFF. The CDR3 DNA sequence: TGTGCCATAGCGGGAGTGGTCTACAATGAGCAGTTCTTC.

This clonotype was found many times. The chain has TRBV30 and TRBJ1-6, with 9 bases aligning to TRBD1. J was trimmed by 8 bases and V by 6 bases; bases with no gene match: 5. The CDR3 has 13 amino acids. CDR1 is GTSNPN and CDR2 is SVGIG in the germline V gene (reference sequence). The CDR3: CACNRGLDSPLHF. The CDR3 DNA reads TGTGCCTGTAACAGGGGGCTCGATTCACCCCTCCACTTT.

This clonotype came up many times. The gene calls are TRBV12-3 or TRBV12-4 and TRBJ2-1, with D unclear. The ends were cut back, 3 bases at V and 5 bases at J, with 8 bases in the middle. This CDR3 is 13 amino acids long. CDR3 amino acids: CASSFLDHNEQFF. The CDR3 DNA sequence: TGTGCCAGCAGTTTTCTGGACCACAATGAGCAGTTCTTC.

This chain joins TRBV27 and TRBJ1-5, with 8 bases identical to TRBD1. J gave up 9 bases and V 9 bases, and 10 bases lay outside the gene matches. The CDR3 length is 13 residues. The germline CDR1 and CDR2 sequences are MNHEY and SMNVEV (reference sequence). CDR3 bases: TGTGCCAGTAGACAGGGGCGTGATCGGCCCCAGCATTTT. Translated: CASRQGRDRPQHF.

This clonotype was seen many times. This sequence joins TRBV7-2 and TRBJ1-2; D is unclear. Germline CDR1 SGHTA, CDR2 FQGNSA. V dropped 3 bases and J dropped 8 bases, with 16 bases sitting between them. CDR3 length equals 14 residues. CDR3 residues: CASSLRARSVGYTF. The CDR3 region has the DNA TGTGCCAGCAGCTTGAGGGCAAGGAGTGTCGGCTACACCTTC.

This clonotype occurred many times. The chain couples TRBV19 to TRBJ1-5; D is possibly TRBD1 (5 bases). Trimming shortened V by 5 bases and J by 7 bases, and 12 bases separated the two germline ends. The CDR3 runs to 13 residues. Germline assignment: CDR1 LNHDA and CDR2 SQIVND (reference sequence). For the CDR3, the DNA is TGTGCCAGTAGTGTTACAGGCGGGCAGCCCCAGCATTTT. This codes for CASSVTGGQPQHF.

This clonotype has at least ten counts. The V call is TRBV7-9, the J call TRBJ1-5; TRBD1 is a possible D gene (6 bases). The V and J ends lost 10 bases and 4 bases respectively, with 11 bases between them. Germline CDR1 reads SEHNR; CDR2 reads FQNEAQ (reference sequence). This CDR3 is 12 amino acids long. The CDR3 nucleotides read TGTGCCACAGGGGCCGATAATCAGCCCCAGCATTTT. Translation gives CATGADNQPQHF.

Sample share makes this clonotype medium-sized. This chain links TRBV2 with TRBJ2-3; tentative D call: TRBD2 (5 bases). V lost 6 bases and J lost 0, with 13 bases in between. The germline CDR1 and CDR2 sequences are SNHLY and FYNNEI. The CDR3 is made up of 15 amino acids. CDR3 protein: CASRRASASTDTQYF. CDR3 coding DNA: TGTGCCAGCAGGCGGGCCTCCGCTAGCACAGATACGCAGTATTTT.

This clonotype was detected many times. At one boundary the junction diverges from the germline segment, which might be a read error. The genes are TRBV28 and TRBJ1-6; TRBD1 matches at 7 bases. The CDR3 loop spans 16 amino acids. From germline, CDR1 is MDHEN and CDR2 SYDVKM. CDR3 nucleotides: TGTGCCAGCAGTTCCCGGGACAGCTCCTATAATTCACTCCTCCACTTT. Its translation is CASSSRDSSYNSLLHF.

Many counts were recorded for this clonotype. The rearrangement joins TRBV7-3 to TRBJ2-2; TRBD1 matches at 8 bases. Germline CDR1 is SGHTA and CDR2 is FQGTGA. This CDR3 comprises 15 residues. Unmatched junction bases numbered 5, after V lost 5 bases and J lost 3 bases. The CDR3 sequence: CASSRTGYYTGELFF. CDR3 DNA sequence: TGTGCCAGCAGCCGGACAGGGTATTACACCGGGGAGCTGTTTTTT.

This clonotype was picked up many times. The chain has TRBV5-5 and TRBJ2-5, with D unclear. Germline V gene sequence: CDR1 SGHKS, CDR2 YYEKEE (reference sequence). CDR3 size: 13 residues. V shed 4 bases and J shed 5 bases, with 12 bases lying between them. The CDR3 DNA reads as TGTGCCAGCAGCCGGCCGGAGTTGGAGACCCAGTACTTC. Amino acids: CASSRPELETQYF.

This clonotype showed up many times. This rearrangement joins TRBV9 to TRBJ2-7, with TRBD1 matching over 9 bases. From germline, CDR1 is SGDLS and CDR2 YYNGEE. Trimming cost V 4 bases and J 12 bases; bases outside gene matches: 11. The CDR3 is made up of 13 amino acids. The CDR3 coding sequence is TGTGCCAGCAGCCCCTCGGGACAGGGAGCGGGGTACTTC. Protein: CASSPSGQGAGYF.

This clonotype showed up many times. The rearrangement uses TRBV10-3 and TRBJ2-7; 7 nucleotides match TRBD2. Unmatched junction bases numbered 7, after V lost 0 bases and J lost 2 bases. In germline, CDR1 is ENHRY, CDR2 SYGVKD. This CDR3 spans 16 amino acids. This chain's CDR3 is CAISESGGSSAYEQYF. The CDR3 nucleotides are TGTGCCATCAGTGAGTCCGGCGGGAGTAGCGCCTACGAGCAGTACTTC.

Many counts were recorded for this clonotype. The chain links TRBV9 to TRBJ2-3; 12 bases are shared with TRBD1. This CDR3 comprises 16 residues. Germline lookup yields CDR1 SGDLS and CDR2 YYNGEE. V lost 2 bases, J lost 5 bases, and 6 bases stayed unmatched. CDR3 region: CASSVSGQGAGDTQYF. CDR3 coding DNA: TGTGCCAGCAGCGTCTCGGGACAGGGGGCTGGAGATACGCAGTATTTT.

This clonotype was recorded at least ten times. The chain employs TRBV20-1 and TRBJ2-3; 9 nucleotides align to TRBD2. The CDR3 contains 12 residues. Germline CDR1 DFQATT, CDR2 SNEGSKA (reference sequence). The DNA for the CDR3 is TGCATTAGCGGGGGAAGCACAGATACGCAGTATTTT. It codes for CISGGSTDTQYF.